This TCR beta chain was profiled in a study of blood T cell repertoires in COVID-19 (dated by TCRdb to the early 2020s). With regard to the full study: Samples from collaborators originated in the United States, Italy and Spain and spanned both the acute and convalescent phases of COVID-19. The samples were drawn from two sources: the first 160 participants of the ongoing ImmuneRACE study, and about 1,300 subjects contributed by 6 global collaborators. Nearly every sample came with metadata listing a de-identified subject ID, COVID-19 status, age in years and sex. The material from the prospective study consisted of cDNA or gDNA derived from T cells, B-cell-depleted T cells, or PBMCs. Deeply sampled blood TCRbeta repertoires from subjects exposed to, actively infected with, or recovered from COVID-19 were included in the dataset. Where available, HLA class I and class II types were obtained from metadata supplied by the sample provider rather than from assay-based typing. The repertoires were released in a freely available public database meant as a resource for research on the immune response to SARS-CoV-2.

The paper as a whole reports these results and caveats: The quantity of clinical and demographic metadata differed by source and by participant and was supplied without curation.

From the germline V gene, CDR1 is SGHAT and CDR2 is FQNNGV. Relative to germline, V is missing 4 bases and J is missing 6 bases, with 7 bases of the junction outside any gene match. The CDR3, from cysteine to phenylalanine, totals 16 residues. The retained sequence is limited to the CDR3, 48 bases, with the frame set at the first base. One collaborating source in Seattle enrolled patients during active infection and followed them longitudinally through the course of disease. The collaborating institutions used their own protocols to collect whole blood in K2EDTA tubes. For TCRbeta analysis, collaborator samples were shipped as frozen whole blood, as isolated PBMCs, or as DNA extracted from either sample type. The immunoSEQ Assay, a bias-controlled multiplex PCR, was used to amplify TCRbeta CDR3 regions from genomic DNA. The original pipeline was this. The number of nucleated cells in each sample was estimated from the amplification of reference gene primers within the assay. Sequence reads were collapsed and filtered to measure the absolute abundance of every unique TCRbeta CDR3 rearrangement. For each sample, productive Simpson clonality was calculated by taking the square root of Simpson's diversity index across productive rearrangements. In TCRdb, the immuneACCESS table is reduced to in-frame sequences with V and J assigned. These tables do not hold every clone; where another copy was compared, an unresolved V gene accounts for under half, and the others remain unexplained. The V and J calls and clone size were taken over from that table, and D and trimming were inferred from the DNA. For this sample the table gives 45,000 to 65,000 clones, of which 80% to 85% were detected only once. The top ten clones comprise 9.5% to 13% of the sample.

Worth noting for this clone: No cognate antigen has been identified for it. Per-nucleotide qualities are absent, and no much larger clonotype sits a single base away.

The V and J segments used are TRBV11-2 and TRBJ2-2, with TRBD2 identical over 11 junction bases. The specimen sequenced was peripheral blood. This receptor was obtained from a young man with COVID-19, enrolled during active disease. CDR3 protein: CASSSQLAGASGELFF. Read as DNA, the sequence is TGTGCCAGCAGCTCGCAACTAGCGGGAGCTTCCGGGGAGCTGTTTTTT.